One sample yielded the 20 T cell receptor beta chains listed below, sequenced in a study of blood T cells in healthy people across ages. Primed by a sample-barcoded 5' primer and a J-beta primer mix, a second PCR proceeded for 7 to 11 cycles. TCRdb passed the 5' RACE reads through MiXCR, listing each CDR3 protein once. The sample yields approximately 290,000 distinct CDR3 sequences, 25% to 30% seen once. Material for sequencing was blood. The receptors derive from a woman in her 70s in good health.

This clonotype was seen many times. The chain links TRBV28 to TRBJ2-6; D is possibly TRBD2 (5 bases). Germline V gene sequence: CDR1 MDHEN, CDR2 SYDVKM. Trimming took off 4 bases at V and 2 bases at J, with 12 bases between the two ends. CDR3 size: 16 residues. The chain's CDR3 is CASSSPGSTGANVLTF. The DNA for the CDR3 is TGTGCCAGCAGTTCCCCGGGGAGTACTGGGGCCAACGTCCTGACTTTC.

This clonotype has just one count. The gene calls are TRBV6-5 and TRBJ2-5; possibly TRBD1 or TRBD2 for D (5 bases each). The CDR3 runs to 14 residues. CDR1 is MNHEY, CDR2 SVGAGI, per germline. The V and J ends lost 6 bases and 5 bases respectively, with 16 bases between them. The CDR3 sequence is CASSRLGVGETQYF. The CDR3, as DNA: TGTGCCAGCAGCCGCCTGGGGGTTGGGGAGACCCAGTACTTC.

This clonotype was detected a few times. The chain couples TRBV11-3 to TRBJ2-5; D is unresolved. CDR1 and CDR2 from the germline V gene are SGHNT and YENEEA. V shed 2 bases and J shed 5 bases, with 9 bases lying between them. The CDR3 contains 13 residues. The CDR3: CASSLTGPETQYF. CDR3 DNA: TGTGCCAGCAGCTTAACCGGACCGGAGACCCAGTACTTC.

The chain joins TRBV28 to TRBJ2-5; TRBD2 matches 8 bases. The J call is doubtful: the DNA matches TRBJ2-1 better. The CDR3 is made up of 17 amino acids. Germline CDR1 reads MDHEN; CDR2 reads SYDVKM. CDR3 bases: TGTGCCAGCAGTTTATTCACTAGCGGCTTCAAATGGAATGAGCAGTTCTTC. Translated, it gives CASSLFTSGFKWNEQFF.

The chain couples TRBV5-1 to TRBJ1-4; TRBD1 is a possible D gene (5 bases). Germline V lookup: CDR1 SGHRS, CDR2 YFSETQ. V was trimmed by 3 bases and J by 8 bases, leaving 14 bases between them. The CDR3 contains 14 residues. The DNA of the CDR3 is TGCGCCAGCAGCTACCAGGGTTCCGACGAAAAACTGTTTTTT. Amino acids: CASSYQGSDEKLFF.

The chain links TRBV6-1 to TRBJ2-1; 13 nucleotides match TRBD2. Germline-derived CDR1 and CDR2 are MNHNS and SASEGT. The length of the CDR3 is 15 residues. J was trimmed by 7 bases and V by 5 bases; bases with no gene match: 5. CDR3 loop: CASSPGLAGMNEQFF. CDR3 nucleotide sequence: TGTGCCAGCAGTCCGGGACTAGCGGGAATGAATGAGCAGTTCTTC.

The sample holds many counts of this clonotype. This sequence joins TRBV3-1 and TRBJ2-1; 9 bases map to TRBD2. CDR1 is LGHDT, CDR2 YNNKEL, per germline (reference sequence). The ends lost 1 base at V and 6 bases at J; junction bases unmatched: 4. The CDR3 has 15 residues. The CDR3 nucleotides read TGTGCCAGCAGCCAAGGCCTAGCGGGATCCAATGAGCAGTTCTTC. It specifies CASSQGLAGSNEQFF.

The chain couples TRBV6-4 to TRBJ2-1; tentative D call: TRBD2 (5 bases). The CDR3 is 18 amino acids. Per germline, CDR1 MRHNA and CDR2 SNTAGT. V was cut by 3 bases and J by 4 bases, with 22 bases left in between. CDR3 in amino acids: CASSERGLGNPRYNEQFF. CDR3 sequence (DNA): TGTGCCAGCAGTGAGAGAGGGCTGGGCAACCCCAGGTACAATGAGCAGTTCTTC.

The chain joins TRBV27 to TRBJ2-5; 8 bases are a match to TRBD2. Trimming removed 5 bases from V and 7 bases from J; junction bases left unmatched: 12. The CDR3 is 15 residues long. Germline assignment: CDR1 MNHEY and CDR2 SMNVEV (reference sequence). The CDR3 coding sequence is TGTGCCAGCAGTCCCTCGGGACTAGGCGGGGGGACCCAGTACTTC. Protein product: CASSPSGLGGGTQYF.

This clonotype was seen only a few times. The rearrangement uses TRBV3-1 and TRBJ2-7; 8 positions match TRBD1. The CDR3 has 16 amino acids. Per germline, CDR1 LGHDT and CDR2 YNNKEL (reference sequence). V was clipped by 4 bases and J by 3 bases; unmatched bases: 11. The CDR3 DNA is TGTGCCAGCAGCCCACAGGGGGTAAAAACTCACTACGAGCAGTACTTC. Amino acids: CASSPQGVKTHYEQYF.

This clonotype was recorded a few times. One end of the junction is discordant with germline, which a read error may explain. CDR3 DNA sequence: TGTGCCAGCACCTATCTAGCGGGGTCACAAGGGACCCAGTACTTC. Translating gives CASTYLAGSQGTQYF. The chain recombines TRBV2 with TRBJ2-1; 9 positions match TRBD2. The J call may be wrong; the DNA end is better matched by TRBJ2-5. The germline CDR1 and CDR2 sequences are SNHLY and FYNNEI. The CDR3 spans 15 residues.

The V and J genes are TRBV7-2 and TRBJ2-3; 9 bases align to TRBD2. The CDR3 spans 15 residues. The junction had 5 bases not matched to a gene; V was cut back by 7 bases and J by 0 bases. Looked up from germline, CDR1 is SGHTA and CDR2 is FQGNSA. DNA for the CDR3: TGTGCCAGCATAACGACTAGCGGCAGCACAGATACGCAGTATTTT. It specifies CASITTSGSTDTQYF.

This clonotype has ten or more counts. The rearrangement uses TRBV29-1 and TRBJ2-5; no reliable D call. Trimming shortened V by 0 bases and J by 10 bases, and 21 bases separated the two germline ends. Germline CDR1 is SQVTM and CDR2 is ANQGSEA. CDR3 length: 15 residues. The CDR3 region has the DNA TGCAGCGTTGAAGATCTAAAGATGTTCCTATTTGTCCAGTACTTC. It encodes CSVEDLKMFLFVQYF.

In this sample, this clonotype turned up many times. The CDR3 loop is CASSPGPGQGVTTNEKLFF. The DNA of the CDR3 is TGTGCCAGCAGCCCTGGACCGGGACAGGGTGTGACAACTAATGAAAAACTGTTTTTT. The V and J genes are TRBV9 and TRBJ1-4; 9 nucleotides line up with TRBD1. V was pared by 4 bases and J by 0 bases, with 13 bases of the junction left unmatched. The CDR3 has 19 amino acids. Germline CDR1 and CDR2: SGDLS and YYNGEE.

This rearrangement joins TRBV28 to TRBJ2-3, with 11 bases lining up with TRBD2. Looked up from germline, CDR1 is MDHEN and CDR2 is SYDVKM. With 6 bases clipped from V and 6 bases from J, the junction kept 5 bases outside the gene matches. The CDR3 has 14 amino acids. Here the CDR3 reads CASRVAGGVDTQYF. For the CDR3, the DNA is TGTGCCAGCAGGGTAGCGGGAGGGGTGGATACGCAGTATTTT.

Only a few counts were recorded for this clonotype. This chain links TRBV28 with TRBJ1-4; unclear D gene. V was clipped by 5 bases and J by 8 bases, with 9 bases between them. The CDR3 runs to 12 residues. CDR1 MDHEN and CDR2 SYDVKM come from the germline V gene. CDR3 protein: CASSPRSEKLFF. The CDR3 DNA reads TGTGCCAGCAGTCCTCGTAGCGAAAAACTGTTTTTT.

The chain recombines TRBV27 with TRBJ1-2, with 7 bases aligning to TRBD1. Germline V gene data show CDR1 as MNHEY and CDR2 as SMNVEV (reference sequence). The CDR3 is 12 residues long. V was clipped by 6 bases and J by 5 bases; unmatched bases: 3. This chain's CDR3 is CASRPGQYGYTF. The CDR3 coding sequence is TGTGCCAGCAGGCCGGGACAGTATGGCTACACCTTC.

There are a few counts of this clonotype. V gene TRBV20-1 combines with J gene TRBJ2-2; 8 nucleotides match TRBD2. J was trimmed by 1 base and V by 6 bases; bases with no gene match: 4. Germline values: CDR1 DFQATT, CDR2 SNEGSKA (reference sequence). The length of the CDR3 is 14 residues. The CDR3 bases are TGCAGTGCCCCGAGCGGGGGGAACACCGGGGAGCTGTTTTTT. The encoded protein is CSAPSGGNTGELFF.

The table lists this clonotype with a few counts. V usage is TRBV7-9 and J usage is TRBJ1-2; D gene unclear. Per the germline V gene, CDR1 is SEHNR and CDR2 is FQNEAQ (reference sequence). The V gene lost 1 base and the J gene lost 11 bases, with 14 bases spanning the gap. CDR3 length: 13 amino acids. In DNA, the CDR3 is TGTGCCAGCAGCTTAGTGGTCGCGGACGGGTACACCTTC. Translating it yields CASSLVVADGYTF.

This clonotype was seen more than once but under ten times. Here the CDR3 DNA reads TGTGCTAGTGGTTTGCCGACGCCCTCACAGGGGTTTAGGACTGAAGCTTTCTTT. It translates to CASGLPTPSQGFRTEAFF. The chain recombines TRBV12-5 with TRBJ1-1, with 7 bases fitting TRBD1. V was pared by 2 bases and J by 5 bases, with 17 bases of the junction left unmatched. The germline gives CDR1 LGHNT, CDR2 FRNRAP. The CDR3 loop spans 18 amino acids.